The next 20 T cell receptor beta chains were all read from a single sample in a study of cytomegalovirus exposure and HLA in healthy donors. The study ran its PCR with 60 Vbeta and 13 Jbeta primers. This table comes from immunoSEQ multiplex PCR, and its TCRdb copy is limited to in-frame clones, with some not included. Of 130,000 or so clones listed, roughly 80% are singletons. Material for sequencing was PBMCs. The receptors were sampled from a man aged 35-49 years in good health and CMV-seronegative.

This clone was observed a few times. This rearrangement joins TRBV5-1 to TRBJ2-3; no clear D gene. Germline CDR1 is SGHRS and CDR2 is YFSETQ. V dropped 0 bases and J dropped 0 bases, with 8 bases sitting between them. The CDR3 has 15 amino acids. CDR3 protein: CASSLALSSTDTQYF. CDR3 nucleotides: TGCGCCAGCAGCTTGGCCTTATCTAGCACAGATACGCAGTATTTT.

This clone was observed a handful of times. This chain uses TRBV5-1 with TRBJ1-2; possibly TRBD1 for D (6 bases). Trimming left V 4 bases short and J 4 bases short, with 17 bases between. Germline CDR1 is SGHRS and CDR2 is YFSETQ. CDR3 length: 15 residues. The CDR3 spells CASSPPSAGAYGYTF. The DNA for the CDR3 is TGCGCCAGCAGCCCCCCCTCGGCAGGGGCCTATGGCTACACCTTC.

This chain uses TRBV7-9 with TRBJ1-4; 10 bases fit TRBD1. This CDR3 is 15 amino acids long. Germline V gene sequence: CDR1 SEHNR, CDR2 FQNEAQ (reference sequence). V lost 5 bases to trimming and J lost 6 bases; unmatched junction nucleotides: 6. CDR3 in amino acids: CASSRAGTGDEKLFF. CDR3 DNA sequence: TGTGCCAGCAGCCGAGCCGGGACAGGGGATGAAAAACTGTTTTTT.

On this clone itself: One end of the junction varies from germline; a read error may be responsible. This sample also contains other DNA sequences that code for the same CDR3. V and J are TRBV14 and TRBJ1-1; D call uncertain. The V gene's germline CDR1 is SGHDN and CDR2 FVKESK. There are 14 residues in the CDR3. CDR3 sequence: CASSQVYGFTEAFF. The CDR3 DNA reads TGTGCCAGCAGCCAAGTTTACGGGTTCACTGAGGCTTTCTTT.

This chain joins TRBV7-3 and TRBJ1-2; tentatively, D is TRBD1 (6 bases). Germline lookup yields CDR1 SGHTA and CDR2 FQGTGA. Trimming took off 5 bases at V and 4 bases at J, with 17 bases between the two ends. The CDR3 spans 15 residues. The CDR3 protein is CASSNDRLSPYGYTF. For the CDR3, the DNA is TGTGCCAGCAGCAACGACAGGTTATCACCCTATGGCTACACCTTC.

The rearrangement joins TRBV7-3 to TRBJ2-6; TRBD1 matches at 11 bases. The ends lost 2 bases at V and 0 bases at J; junction bases unmatched: 9. From germline, CDR1 is SGHTA and CDR2 FQGTGA. The CDR3 consists of 20 residues. The CDR3 protein is CASSLGSGQGGHSGANVLTF. CDR3 DNA sequence: TGTGCCAGCAGCTTAGGCTCGGGACAGGGGGGCCACTCTGGGGCCAACGTCCTGACTTTC.

This rearrangement joins TRBV30 to TRBJ1-1; weak D call: TRBD1 (5 bases). The CDR3 consists of 13 residues. Germline loops: CDR1 GTSNPN, CDR2 SVGIG (reference sequence). The V end was cut by 3 bases, the J end by 4 bases, with 12 bases between. The CDR3 is CAWSARVSTEAFF. CDR3 DNA sequence: TGTGCCTGGAGCGCCAGGGTAAGCACTGAAGCTTTCTTT.

The rearrangement joins TRBV19 to TRBJ2-4; 8 bases are shared with TRBD2. This CDR3 comprises 15 residues. The V and J ends lost 3 bases and 6 bases, in that order; junction bases with no gene match: 7. Germline V gives CDR1 LNHDA, CDR2 SQIVND (reference sequence). The CDR3 sequence: CASSITSGYGNIQYF. The CDR3 coding sequence is TGTGCCAGTAGTATTACTAGCGGTTATGGAAACATTCAGTACTTC.

The chain links TRBV27 to TRBJ1-2, with D tentatively TRBD1 (6 bases). The CDR3 has 14 residues. Germline values: CDR1 MNHEY, CDR2 SMNVEV (reference sequence). Between the trimmed V and J ends, which lost 3 bases and 5 bases, there was a span of 13 bases. CDR3 DNA: TGTGCCAGCAGTTTGCGGGGGGCGAATTATGGCTACACCTTC. Amino acid sequence: CASSLRGANYGYTF.

The chain joins TRBV12-5 to TRBJ2-1; 10 nucleotides line up with TRBD2. Germline CDR1 LGHNT, CDR2 FRNRAP. This CDR3 spans 16 amino acids. V gave up 0 bases and J gave up 12 bases; unmatched junction bases: 11. The CDR3 bases are TGTGCTAGTGGTTTGGTACTTAGCGGGGGGCTACCGGGGCAGTTCTTC. This sequence encodes CASGLVLSGGLPGQFF.

The chain links TRBV7-9 to TRBJ1-1; D is unresolved. This CDR3 has 14 residues. Per germline, CDR1 SEHNR and CDR2 FQNEAQ (reference sequence). V lost 4 bases and J lost 4, with 13 bases in between. CDR3 sequence (DNA): TGTGCCAGCAGCTCACCCGGGGTGGGCACTGAAGCTTTCTTT. This codes for CASSSPGVGTEAFF.

The rearrangement joins TRBV2 to TRBJ2-1, with 7 bases that match TRBD2. The V and J ends lost 7 bases and 0 bases, in that order; junction bases with no gene match: 6. This CDR3 has 15 residues. The germline V gene has CDR1 SNHLY and CDR2 FYNNEI. CDR3 nucleotides: TGTGCCAGCACCCCGCGGGAGAGCTCCTACAATGAGCAGTTCTTC. Residues: CASTPRESSYNEQFF.

The V and J genes are TRBV13 and TRBJ2-1; 12 nucleotides agree with TRBD2. This CDR3 comprises 17 residues. Germline V gene sequence: CDR1 PRHDT, CDR2 FYEKMQ (reference sequence). J lost 10 bases, V lost 0 bases, and 10 bases had no gene match. CDR3 loop: CASSLGSLAGGIEEQFF. CDR3 DNA sequence: TGTGCCAGCAGCTTAGGGTCCCTAGCGGGGGGGATTGAAGAGCAGTTCTTC.

This chain links TRBV5-1 with TRBJ1-4; no clear D. The CDR3 is 15 amino acids. Germline CDR1 and CDR2: SGHRS and YFSETQ. Trimming removed 6 bases from V and 2 bases from J, with 14 bases in between. CDR3 region: CASTPGGLTNEKLFF. Written as DNA, the CDR3 is TGCGCCAGCACCCCCGGTGGGCTCACTAATGAAAAACTGTTTTTT. The variable domain in full, with the rest retrieved from reference TRBV5-1 and TRBJ1-4, is KAGVTQTPRYLIKTRGQQVTLSCSPISGHRSVSWYQQTPGQGLQFLFEYFSETQRNKGNFPGRFSGRQFSNSRSEMNVSTLELGDSALYLCASTPGGLTNEKLFFGSGTQLSVL.

V gene TRBV5-4 combines with J gene TRBJ2-1; 8 positions agree with TRBD2. The germline V gene has CDR1 SGHNT and CDR2 YYREEE (reference sequence). The CDR3 spans 16 residues. Losses at the gene ends were 0 bases for V and 3 bases for J; bases not matched to a gene: 5. The CDR3 reads CASSLGGTRVYNEQFF. The DNA for the CDR3 is TGTGCCAGCAGCTTGGGGGGGACTAGAGTCTACAATGAGCAGTTCTTC.

This clone was recorded once. The chain is built from TRBV9 and TRBJ1-2; 7 bases are a match to TRBD1. Germline V lookup: CDR1 SGDLS, CDR2 YYNGEE. This CDR3 is built from 14 residues. V was pared by 3 bases and J by 5 bases, with 7 bases of the junction left unmatched. The CDR3 coding sequence is TGTGCCAGCAGCGCCGGACAGGCGCAATATGGCTACACCTTC. Its protein product is CASSAGQAQYGYTF.

J is TRBJ1-4 and V is TRBV7-2; 9 bases map to TRBD1. Germline lookup yields CDR1 SGHTA and CDR2 FQGNSA. V gave up 5 bases and J gave up 0 bases; unmatched junction bases: 13. This CDR3 has 19 amino acids. The CDR3 reads CASSARTGAKVATNEKLFF. In DNA, the CDR3 is TGTGCCAGCAGCGCCCGGACAGGGGCCAAGGTTGCAACTAATGAAAAACTGTTTTTT.

In this sample, this clone turned up a few times. This rearrangement joins TRBV7-6 to TRBJ2-5; 8 bases are shared with TRBD2. Germline CDR1 reads SGHVS; CDR2 reads FNYEAQ. The V and J ends lost 5 bases and 4 bases, in that order; junction bases with no gene match: 6. The CDR3 has 14 residues. Here the CDR3 reads CASSTWTSIETQYF. The CDR3 DNA reads TGTGCCAGCAGCACCTGGACTAGCATAGAGACCCAGTACTTC.

The chain combines TRBV28 with TRBJ2-3, with 10 bases fitting TRBD1. CDR3 length equals 17 residues. Germline assignment: CDR1 MDHEN and CDR2 SYDVKM. The V gene end was trimmed by 2 bases and the J gene end by 2 bases; junction bases not matched to a gene: 7. CDR3 DNA: TGTGCCAGCAGTTTACCATCCGACAGGGGGCACACAGATACGCAGTATTTT. Residues: CASSLPSDRGHTDTQYF.

The sample holds one count of this clone. V and J are TRBV7-9 and TRBJ1-1, with 9 bases that match TRBD1. Per germline, CDR1 SEHNR and CDR2 FQNEAQ (reference sequence). This CDR3 contains 14 residues. The V segment lost 8 bases and the J segment 1 base; nucleotides outside the gene matches: 5. The CDR3 loop reads CASGQGRENTEAFF. The DNA of the CDR3 is TGTGCCAGCGGACAGGGGAGGGAGAACACTGAAGCTTTCTTT.